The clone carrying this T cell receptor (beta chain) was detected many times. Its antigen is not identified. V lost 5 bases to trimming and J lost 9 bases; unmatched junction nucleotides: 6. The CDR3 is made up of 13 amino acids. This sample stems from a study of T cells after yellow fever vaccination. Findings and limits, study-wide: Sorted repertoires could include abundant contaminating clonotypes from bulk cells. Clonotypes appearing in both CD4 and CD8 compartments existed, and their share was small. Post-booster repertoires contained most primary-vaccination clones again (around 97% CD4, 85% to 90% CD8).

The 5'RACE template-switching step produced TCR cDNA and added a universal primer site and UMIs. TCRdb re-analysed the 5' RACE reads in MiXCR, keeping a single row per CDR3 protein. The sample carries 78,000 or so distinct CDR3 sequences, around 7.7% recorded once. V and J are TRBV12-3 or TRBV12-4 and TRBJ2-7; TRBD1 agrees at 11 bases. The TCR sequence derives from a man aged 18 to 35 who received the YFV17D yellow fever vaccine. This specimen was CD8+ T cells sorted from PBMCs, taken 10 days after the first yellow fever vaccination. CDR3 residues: CASSLGQGAMQYV. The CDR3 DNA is TGTGCCAGCAGTCTTGGACAGGGGGCCATGCAGTACGTC.